This T cell receptor beta chain is drawn from a study of shared clonotypes between healthy human individuals. Study-level results: Memory subsets had estimated richness that was generally smaller than that of naive subsets. The study found lower generation probabilities in non-shared clonotypes than in those shared by all four donors. In a few donors, about 5% of naive CD4 clonotypes appeared in common.

Naive CD8 cells lacked CD45RO, underwent positive selection for CCR7 and left out terminally differentiated effector memory CD45RA+ cells. The sorted-subset replicate PCRs were given around 200 ng DNA, which is around 29,000 T cell genomes. The protocol was immunoSEQ multiplex PCR, while the TCRdb copy is restricted to in-frame clones and leaves out a portion. Altogether more than 2 million clones are present, approximately 95% being singletons, with the ten largest covering 0.9% to 1.4%. The CDR3 loop spans 15 amino acids. Trimming pared 1 base from V and 0 bases from J, leaving 10 bases between. Germline CDR1 reads SEHNR; CDR2 reads FQNEAQ (reference sequence). In the case of this clone: Its antigen is not known.

V is TRBV7-9 and J is TRBJ2-7; no clear D gene. The sample comprised naive CD8+ T cells sorted from blood. The clonotype was recovered from a man between 18 and 35 years old in good health. The CDR3 loop is CASSLVDTASYEQYF. The DNA of the CDR3 is TGTGCCAGCAGCTTAGTTGATACAGCCTCCTACGAGCAGTACTTC.